This TCR beta chain was sequenced for a study of T cell responses to AZD1222 COVID-19 vaccine. General study points: No day 14 peak samples; only post-peak repertoires were characterized.

The germline V gene encodes CDR1 SGHDT and CDR2 YYEEEE. The CDR3 is 15 residues long. V was pared by 2 bases and J by 5 bases, with 13 bases between. TCRdb's copy holds only in-frame clones and misses some; the assay was immunoSEQ multiplex PCR. This sample carries approximately 100,000 clones, roughly 88% of them seen once, and the ten largest clones take more than 4.5%. This clone was detected only a few times. The antigen is undetermined. This receptor was obtained from an adult in good health. This chain uses TRBV5-6 with TRBJ2-2; TRBD1 might be the D (7 bases). Material: peripheral blood, obtained on day 0 of AZD1222 vaccination. The CDR3 reads CASSLQGRGTGELFF. The CDR3 DNA reads TGTGCCAGCAGCTTACAGGGGCGGGGTACCGGGGAGCTGTTTTTT.